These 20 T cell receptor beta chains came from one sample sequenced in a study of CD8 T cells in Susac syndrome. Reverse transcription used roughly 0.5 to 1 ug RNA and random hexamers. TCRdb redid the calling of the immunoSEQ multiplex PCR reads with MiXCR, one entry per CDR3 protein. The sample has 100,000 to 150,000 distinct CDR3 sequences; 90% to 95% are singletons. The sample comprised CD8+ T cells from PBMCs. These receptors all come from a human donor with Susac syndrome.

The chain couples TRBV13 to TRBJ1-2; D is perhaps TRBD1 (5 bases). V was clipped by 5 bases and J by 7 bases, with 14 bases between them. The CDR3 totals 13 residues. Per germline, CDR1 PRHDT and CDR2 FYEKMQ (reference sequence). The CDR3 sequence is CASSQGSGGGYTF. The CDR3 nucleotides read TGTGCCAGCAGCCAGGGTTCGGGGGGTGGCTACACCTTC.

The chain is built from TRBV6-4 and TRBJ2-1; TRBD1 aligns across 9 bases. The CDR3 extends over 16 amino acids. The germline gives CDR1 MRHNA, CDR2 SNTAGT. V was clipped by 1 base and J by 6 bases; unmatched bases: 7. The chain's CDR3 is CASSDWGQGDSNEQFF. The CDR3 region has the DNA TGTGCCAGCAGTGACTGGGGACAGGGTGATTCCAATGAGCAGTTCTTC.

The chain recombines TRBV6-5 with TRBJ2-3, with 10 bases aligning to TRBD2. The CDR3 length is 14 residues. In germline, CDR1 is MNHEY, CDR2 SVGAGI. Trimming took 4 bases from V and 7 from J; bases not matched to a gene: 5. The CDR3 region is CASSWLAGEHTQYF. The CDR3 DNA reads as TGTGCCAGCAGTTGGCTAGCGGGGGAACATACGCAGTATTTT.

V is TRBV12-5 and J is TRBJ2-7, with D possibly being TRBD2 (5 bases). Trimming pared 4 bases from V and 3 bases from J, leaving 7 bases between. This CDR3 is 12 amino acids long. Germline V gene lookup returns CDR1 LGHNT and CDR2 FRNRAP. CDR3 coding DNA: TGTGCTAGTGGTTGGGGAGTCTACGAGCAGTACTTC. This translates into CASGWGVYEQYF.

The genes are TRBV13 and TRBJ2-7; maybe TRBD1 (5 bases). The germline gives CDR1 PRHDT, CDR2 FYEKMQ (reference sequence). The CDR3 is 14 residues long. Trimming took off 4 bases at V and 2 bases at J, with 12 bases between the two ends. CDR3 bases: TGTGCCAGCAGCTCACAGGACGGAACCTACGAGCAGTACTTC. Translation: CASSSQDGTYEQYF.

The CDR3 DNA reads as TGTGCCAGCAGTCCCGGGGCGAGCGCTTTACAGCAGTACTTC. Protein: CASSPGASALQQYF. V usage is TRBV27 and J usage is TRBJ2-7; D possibly uses TRBD1 or TRBD2 (5 bases each). The CDR3 runs to 14 residues. Between the trimmed V and J ends, which lost 5 bases and 8 bases, there was a span of 19 bases. Looked up from germline, CDR1 is MNHEY and CDR2 is SMNVEV (reference sequence).

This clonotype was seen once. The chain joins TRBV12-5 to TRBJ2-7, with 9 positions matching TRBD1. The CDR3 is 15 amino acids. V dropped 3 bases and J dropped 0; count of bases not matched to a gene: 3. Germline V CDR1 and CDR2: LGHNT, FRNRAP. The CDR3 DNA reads TGTGCTAGTGGTTTCGGGACAGGGAGCTCCTACGAGCAGTACTTC. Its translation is CASGFGTGSSYEQYF.

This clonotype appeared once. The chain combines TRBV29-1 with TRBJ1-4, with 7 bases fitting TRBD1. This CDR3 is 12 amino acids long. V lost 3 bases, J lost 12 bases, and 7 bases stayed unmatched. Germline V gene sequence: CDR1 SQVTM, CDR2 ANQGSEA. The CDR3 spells CSVDGTAGELFF. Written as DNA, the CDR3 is TGCAGCGTTGATGGGACAGCAGGGGAACTGTTTTTT.

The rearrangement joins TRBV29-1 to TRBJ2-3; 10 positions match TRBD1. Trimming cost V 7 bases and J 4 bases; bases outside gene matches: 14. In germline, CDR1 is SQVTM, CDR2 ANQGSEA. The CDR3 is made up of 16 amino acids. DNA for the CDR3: TGCAGCGGCCTCCCGGGGGACAGGGGAATCGCAGATACGCAGTATTTT. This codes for CSGLPGDRGIADTQYF.

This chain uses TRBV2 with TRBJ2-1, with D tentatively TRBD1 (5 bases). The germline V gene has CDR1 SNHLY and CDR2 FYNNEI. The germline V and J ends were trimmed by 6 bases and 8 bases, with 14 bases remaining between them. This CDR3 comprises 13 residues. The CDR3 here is CASRQLQGHEQFF. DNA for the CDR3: TGTGCCAGCAGACAGCTTCAGGGCCATGAGCAGTTCTTC.

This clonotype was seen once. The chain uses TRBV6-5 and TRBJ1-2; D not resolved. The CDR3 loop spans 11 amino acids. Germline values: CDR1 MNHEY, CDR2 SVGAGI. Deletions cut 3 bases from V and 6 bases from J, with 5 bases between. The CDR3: CASSYGDGYTF. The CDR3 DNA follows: TGTGCCAGCAGTTATGGGGATGGCTACACCTTC.

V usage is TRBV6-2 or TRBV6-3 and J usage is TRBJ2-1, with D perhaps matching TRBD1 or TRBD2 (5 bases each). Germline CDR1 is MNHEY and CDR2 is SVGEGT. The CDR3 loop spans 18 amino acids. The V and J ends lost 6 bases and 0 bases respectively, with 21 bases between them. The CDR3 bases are TGTGCCAGCAGCTACCTCGAGGGGCGGGCAAGCTCCTACAATGAGCAGTTCTTC. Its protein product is CASSYLEGRASSYNEQFF.

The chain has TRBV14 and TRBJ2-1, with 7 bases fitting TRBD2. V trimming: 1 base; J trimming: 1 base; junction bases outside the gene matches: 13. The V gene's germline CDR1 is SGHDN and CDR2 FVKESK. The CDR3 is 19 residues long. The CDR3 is CASSQVAGAVIRSYNEQFF. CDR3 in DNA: TGTGCCAGCAGCCAAGTGGCGGGAGCGGTAATCAGGTCCTACAATGAGCAGTTCTTC.

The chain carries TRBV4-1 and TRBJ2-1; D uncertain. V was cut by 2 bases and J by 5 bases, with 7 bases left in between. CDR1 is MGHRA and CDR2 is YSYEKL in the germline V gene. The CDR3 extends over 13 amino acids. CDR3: CASSQPTDNEQFF. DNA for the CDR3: TGCGCCAGCAGCCAACCGACTGACAATGAGCAGTTCTTC.

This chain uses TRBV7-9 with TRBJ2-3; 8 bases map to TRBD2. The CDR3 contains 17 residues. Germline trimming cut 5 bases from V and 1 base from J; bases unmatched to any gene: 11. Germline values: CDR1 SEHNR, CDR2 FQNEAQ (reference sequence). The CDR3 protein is CASSRIGLAGRTDTQYF. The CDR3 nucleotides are TGTGCCAGCAGCCGCATCGGGCTAGCGGGCCGCACAGATACGCAGTATTTT.

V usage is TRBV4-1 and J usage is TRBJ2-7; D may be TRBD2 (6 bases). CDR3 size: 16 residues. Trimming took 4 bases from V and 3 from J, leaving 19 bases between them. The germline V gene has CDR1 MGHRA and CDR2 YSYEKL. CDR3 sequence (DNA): TGCGCCAGCAGCCCTCGGGCGGGGAAGGGGAGCTACGAGCAGTACTTC. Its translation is CASSPRAGKGSYEQYF.

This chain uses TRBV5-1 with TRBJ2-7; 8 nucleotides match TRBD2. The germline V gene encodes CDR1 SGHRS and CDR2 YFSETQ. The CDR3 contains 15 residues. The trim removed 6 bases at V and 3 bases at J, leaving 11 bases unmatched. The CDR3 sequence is CASTLGLAGVYEQYF. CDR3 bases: TGCGCCAGCACCCTCGGGCTAGCGGGCGTCTACGAGCAGTACTTC.

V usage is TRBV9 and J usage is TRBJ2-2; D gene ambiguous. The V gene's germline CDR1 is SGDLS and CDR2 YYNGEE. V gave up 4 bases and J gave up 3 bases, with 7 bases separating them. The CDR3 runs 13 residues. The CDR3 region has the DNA TGTGCCAGCAGCCCCCCAGACACCGGGGAGCTGTTTTTT. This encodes CASSPPDTGELFF. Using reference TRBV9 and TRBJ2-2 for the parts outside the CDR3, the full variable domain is DSGVTQTPKHLITATGQRVTLRCSPRSGDLSVYWYQQSLDQGLQFLIQYYNGEERAKGNILERFSAQQFPDLHSELNLSSLELGDSALYFCASSPPDTGELFFGEGSRLTVL.

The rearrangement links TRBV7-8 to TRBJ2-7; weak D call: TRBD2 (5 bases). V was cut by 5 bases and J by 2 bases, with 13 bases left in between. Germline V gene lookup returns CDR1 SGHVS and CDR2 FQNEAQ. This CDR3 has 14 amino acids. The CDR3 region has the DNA TGTGCCAGCAGCATCGGACCGAGGGCCTACGAGCAGTACTTC. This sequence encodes CASSIGPRAYEQYF.

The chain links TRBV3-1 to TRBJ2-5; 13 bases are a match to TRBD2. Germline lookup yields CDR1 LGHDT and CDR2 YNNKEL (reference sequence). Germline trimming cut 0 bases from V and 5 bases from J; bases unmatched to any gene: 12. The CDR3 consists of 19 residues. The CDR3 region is CASSQDRTSGSGVGETQYF. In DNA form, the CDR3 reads TGTGCCAGCAGCCAAGATAGGACTAGCGGGAGCGGAGTTGGGGAGACCCAGTACTTC.